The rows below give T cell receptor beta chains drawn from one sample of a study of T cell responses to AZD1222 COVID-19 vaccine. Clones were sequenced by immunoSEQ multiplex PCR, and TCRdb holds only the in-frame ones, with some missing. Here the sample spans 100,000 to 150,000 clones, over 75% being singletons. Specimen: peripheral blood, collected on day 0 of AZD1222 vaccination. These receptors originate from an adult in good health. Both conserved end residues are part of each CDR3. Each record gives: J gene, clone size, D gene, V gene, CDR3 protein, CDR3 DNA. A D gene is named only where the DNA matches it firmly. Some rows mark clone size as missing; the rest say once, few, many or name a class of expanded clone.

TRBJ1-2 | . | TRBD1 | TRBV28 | CASRLTGVRGYTF | TGTGCCAGCAGACTCACAGGGGTCCGTGGCTACACCTTC
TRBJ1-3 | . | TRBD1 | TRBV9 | CASSATGTGGNTIYF | TGTGCCAGCAGCGCAACCGGGACAGGGGGAAACACCATATATTTT
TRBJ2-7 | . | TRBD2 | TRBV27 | CASSSSGGGEQYF | TGTGCCAGCAGTTCTTCCGGGGGAGGGGAGCAGTACTTC
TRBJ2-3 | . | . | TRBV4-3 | CASGRGSTDTQYF | TGCGCCAGCGGGAGGGGGAGCACAGATACGCAGTATTTT
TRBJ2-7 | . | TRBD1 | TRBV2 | CASRRQGIYEQYF | TGTGCCAGCAGAAGACAGGGTATCTACGAGCAGTACTTC
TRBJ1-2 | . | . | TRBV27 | CASGTGGGNYGYTF | TGTGCCAGCGGCACTGGGGGGGGTAACTATGGCTACACCTTC
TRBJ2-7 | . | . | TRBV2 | CASVGTPRSYEQYF | TGTGCCAGCGTTGGGACCCCGAGGTCCTACGAGCAGTACTTC
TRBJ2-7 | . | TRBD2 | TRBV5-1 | CASSLGFGVTSGYYEQYF | TGCGCCAGCAGCTTGGGTTTTGGGGTGACTAGCGGTTACTACGAGCAGTACTTC
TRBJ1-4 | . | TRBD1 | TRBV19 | CASSTPGQGLEKLFF | TGTGCCAGTAGTACTCCGGGACAGGGGCTTGAAAAACTGTTTTTT
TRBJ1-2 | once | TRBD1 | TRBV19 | CASSMTGGAYGYTF | TGTGCCAGTAGTATGACAGGGGGCGCATATGGCTACACCTTC
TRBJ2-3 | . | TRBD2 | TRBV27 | CASSASRLAGEGGSDTQYF | TGTGCCAGCAGTGCATCGAGACTAGCGGGAGAAGGGGGGTCAGATACGCAGTATTTT
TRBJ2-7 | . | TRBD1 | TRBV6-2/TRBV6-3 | CASSRTGSYEQYF | TGTGCCAGCAGTAGGACAGGCTCCTACGAGCAGTACTTC
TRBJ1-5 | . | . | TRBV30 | CAWSRSGDQPQHF | TGTGCCTGGAGTAGGTCAGGCGATCAGCCCCAGCATTTT
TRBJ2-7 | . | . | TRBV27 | CASSLRPPHEQYF | TGTGCCAGCAGTTTACGACCGCCCCACGAGCAGTACTTC
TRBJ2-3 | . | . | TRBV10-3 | CATAAGRDTDTQYF | TGTGCCACCGCTGCGGGTCGCGACACAGATACGCAGTATTTT
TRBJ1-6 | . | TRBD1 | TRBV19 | CASSMDRGHWGSPLHF | TGTGCCAGTAGTATGGACAGGGGGCACTGGGGTTCACCCCTCCACTTT
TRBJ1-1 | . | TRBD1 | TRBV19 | CASSIPGQGLAEAFF | TGTGCCAGTAGTATCCCGGGACAGGGGTTGGCTGAAGCTTTCTTT
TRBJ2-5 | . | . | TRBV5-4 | CASSSTTSPLAQYF | TGTGCCAGCAGCTCGACCACCTCGCCGTTGGCCCAGTACTTC
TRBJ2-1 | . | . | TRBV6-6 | CASSYRANEQFF | TGTGCCAGCAGTTACCGGGCGAATGAGCAGTTCTTC
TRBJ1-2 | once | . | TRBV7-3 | CASSVEGVGSDYGYTF | TGTGCCAGCAGCGTTGAGGGGGTTGGATCGGACTATGGCTACACCTTC
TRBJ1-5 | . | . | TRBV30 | CAWSPGRDNQPQHF | TGTGCCTGGAGTCCGGGGAGGGACAATCAGCCCCAGCATTTT
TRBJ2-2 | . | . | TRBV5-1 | CASRKEHLNTGELFF | TGCGCCAGCAGGAAAGAACATCTTAACACCGGGGAGCTGTTTTTT
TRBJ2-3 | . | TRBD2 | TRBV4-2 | CASSQAGTSGATDTQYF | TGTGCCAGCAGCCAAGCCGGGACTAGCGGGGCCACAGATACGCAGTATTTT
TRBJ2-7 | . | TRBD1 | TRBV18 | CASSPTGGDDEQYF | TGTGCCAGCTCACCAACAGGGGGCGACGACGAGCAGTACTTC
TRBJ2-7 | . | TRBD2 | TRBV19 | CASSSSGSSYEQYF | TGTGCCAGTAGTTCTAGCGGGAGCTCCTACGAGCAGTACTTC
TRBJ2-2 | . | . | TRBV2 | CASSLQQGRTGELFF | TGTGCCAGCAGTTTACAGCAGGGACGAACCGGGGAGCTGTTTTTT
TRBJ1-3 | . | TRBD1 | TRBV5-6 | CASSLAPGQFGNTIYF | TGTGCCAGCAGCTTGGCCCCGGGACAGTTTGGAAACACCATATATTTT
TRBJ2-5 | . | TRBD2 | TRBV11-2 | CASSLGSGQETQYF | TGTGCCAGCAGCTTAGGTAGCGGGCAAGAGACCCAGTACTTC
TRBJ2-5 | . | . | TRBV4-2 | CASSQEGLWETQYF | TGTGCCAGCAGCCAGGAGGGGCTTTGGGAGACCCAGTACTTC
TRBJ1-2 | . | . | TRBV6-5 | CASSLQVQTYGYTF | TGTGCCAGCAGTCTACAGGTCCAGACCTATGGCTACACCTTC
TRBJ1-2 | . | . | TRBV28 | CASSSKYTGYGYTF | TGTGCCAGCAGTTCTAAATACACAGGCTATGGCTACACCTTC
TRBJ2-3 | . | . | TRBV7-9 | CASSLTLPGDTQYF | TGTGCCAGCAGCTTAACACTCCCTGGAGATACGCAGTATTTT
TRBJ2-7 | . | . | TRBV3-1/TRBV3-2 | CASSPRSPPVGEQYF | TGTGCCAGCAGCCCTAGGTCCCCGCCCGTGGGGGAGCAGTACTTC
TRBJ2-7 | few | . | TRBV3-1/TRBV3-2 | CASGATSAGEQYF | TGTGCCAGCGGGGCCACCTCCGCCGGGGAGCAGTACTTC
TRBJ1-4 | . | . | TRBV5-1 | CASSSGPNEKLFF | TGCGCCAGCAGCTCGGGACCCAATGAAAAACTGTTTTTT
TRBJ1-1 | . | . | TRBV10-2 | CATREVGGRGINTEAFF | TGCGCCACCAGAGAGGTTGGGGGGCGCGGAATTAACACTGAAGCTTTCTTT
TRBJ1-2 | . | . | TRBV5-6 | CASSLVGSAPNYGYTF | TGTGCCAGCAGCTTGGTGGGGTCAGCCCCTAACTATGGCTACACCTTC
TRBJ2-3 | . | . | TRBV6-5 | CASSSRGADTQYF | TGTGCCAGCAGTAGTAGGGGGGCAGATACGCAGTATTTT
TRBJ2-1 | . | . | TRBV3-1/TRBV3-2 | CASSQVSPYNEQFF | TGTGCCAGCAGCCAAGTGAGCCCTTACAATGAGCAGTTCTTC
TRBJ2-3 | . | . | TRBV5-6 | CASSETGTDRTDTQYF | TGTGCCAGCAGCGAAACCGGGACGGATCGCACAGATACGCAGTATTTT
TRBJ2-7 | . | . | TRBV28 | CASSPGQNYEQYF | TGTGCCAGCAGTCCAGGACAGAACTACGAGCAGTACTTC
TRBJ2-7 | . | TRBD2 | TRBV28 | CASMELAGQSSYEQYF | TGTGCCAGCATGGAACTAGCGGGACAGAGCTCCTACGAGCAGTACTTC
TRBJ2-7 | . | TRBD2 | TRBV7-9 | CASSPLAGVVGEQYF | TGTGCCAGCAGCCCCCTCGCGGGAGTCGTTGGCGAGCAGTACTTC